The clone carrying this T cell receptor beta chain appeared many times. The data were obtained in a study of regulatory T cells in long-lasting Graves disease. The time point was: newly diagnosed GD, antithyroid drugs for less than 3 months. Researchers made the TCR library from RNA that was extracted from PBMCs. For TCR beta, libraries came from iRepertoire HTBI primers and Arm-PCR of CDR3 regions. TCRdb passed the multiplex PCR reads through MiXCR, listing each CDR3 protein once. The data show around 400,000 distinct CDR3 sequences, about 16% seen once. Germline assignment: CDR1 DFQATT and CDR2 SNEGSKA (reference sequence). The CDR3 runs 12 residues. The germline V and J ends were trimmed by 3 bases and 5 bases, with 10 bases remaining between them.

The specimen was peripheral blood mononuclear cells (PBMCs), collected at new diagnosis, from a patient treated with antithyroid drugs. This chain connects TRBV20-1 to TRBJ2-5, with no clear D. This TCR was sampled from a female donor with Graves disease. CDR3 in DNA: TGCAGTGCTAGTTTAGGTGGCGAGACCCAGTACTTC. It yields the protein CSASLGGETQYF.